Reported below is one TCR beta chain. Repertoires were generated with immunoSEQ multiplex PCR, while TCRdb's copy carries only in-frame clones and drops some. Among around 200,000 clones listed, about 85% were seen once. These data come from a study of blood T cell repertoires in COVID-19. For the study at large: Italy, Spain and the United States were the sources of the convalescent and acute COVID-19 samples. Sample material is recorded as cDNA or gDNA derived from T cells, B-cell-depleted T cells, or PBMCs.

Cohorts were assigned according to the clinical history that participants reported. The study counted Cohort 3 donors as recovered given two negative PCRs, clearance, or symptom resolution. V gave up 0 bases and J gave up 5 bases, with 5 bases separating them. Germline CDR1 is LNHNV and CDR2 is YYDKDF (reference sequence). The CDR3 totals 13 residues. The chain employs TRBV15 and TRBJ1-5; no reliable D call. This clonotype was obtained from a man aged 35 to 55 who had recovered from COVID-19. The specimen sequenced was PBMCs or T cells enriched from blood (not recorded which). CDR3 region: CATSRDFDQPQHF. CDR3 in DNA: TGTGCCACCAGCAGAGATTTCGATCAGCCCCAGCATTTT.